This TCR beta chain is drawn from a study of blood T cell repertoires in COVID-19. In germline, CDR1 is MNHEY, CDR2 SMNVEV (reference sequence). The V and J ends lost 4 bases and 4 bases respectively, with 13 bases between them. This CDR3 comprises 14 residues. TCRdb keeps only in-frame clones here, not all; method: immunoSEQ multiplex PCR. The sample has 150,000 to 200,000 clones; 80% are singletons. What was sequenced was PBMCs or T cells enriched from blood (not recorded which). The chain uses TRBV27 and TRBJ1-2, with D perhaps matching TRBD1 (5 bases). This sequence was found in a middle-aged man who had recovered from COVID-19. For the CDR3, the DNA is TGTGCCAGCAGTTATAAGGGGCAGAGCTATGGCTACACCTTC. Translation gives CASSYKGQSYGYTF.